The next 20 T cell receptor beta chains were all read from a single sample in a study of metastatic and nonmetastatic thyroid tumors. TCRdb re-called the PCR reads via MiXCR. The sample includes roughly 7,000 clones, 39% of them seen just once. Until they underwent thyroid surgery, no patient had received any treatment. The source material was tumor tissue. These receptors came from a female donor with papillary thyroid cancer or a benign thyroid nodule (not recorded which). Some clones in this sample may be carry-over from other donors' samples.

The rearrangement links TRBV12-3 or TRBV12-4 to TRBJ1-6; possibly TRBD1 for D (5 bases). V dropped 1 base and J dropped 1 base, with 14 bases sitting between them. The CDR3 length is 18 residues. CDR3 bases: TGTGCCAGCAGTTTAGTAACGGGGCTGAGATCCTATAATTCACCCCTCCACTTT. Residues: CASSLVTGLRSYNSPLHF.

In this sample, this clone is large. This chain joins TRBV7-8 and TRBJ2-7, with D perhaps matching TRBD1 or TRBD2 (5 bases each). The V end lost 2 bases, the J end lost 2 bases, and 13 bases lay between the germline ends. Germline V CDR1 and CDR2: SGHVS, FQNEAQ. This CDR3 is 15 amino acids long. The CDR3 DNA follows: TGTGCCAGCAGCTTAAACCGGGACGGAACCTACGAGCAGTACTTC. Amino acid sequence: CASSLNRDGTYEQYF.

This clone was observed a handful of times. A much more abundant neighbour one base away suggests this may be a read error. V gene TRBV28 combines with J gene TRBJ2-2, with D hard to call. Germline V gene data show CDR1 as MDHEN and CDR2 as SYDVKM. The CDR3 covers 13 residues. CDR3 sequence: CTSSLFWSGELFF. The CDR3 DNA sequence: TGTACCAGCAGTTTATTTTGGTCCGGGGAGCTGTTTTTT.

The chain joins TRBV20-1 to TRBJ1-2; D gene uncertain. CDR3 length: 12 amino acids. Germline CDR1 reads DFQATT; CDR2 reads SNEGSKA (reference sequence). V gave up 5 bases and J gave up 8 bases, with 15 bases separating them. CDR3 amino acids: CSALRGVEGYTF. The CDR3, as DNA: TGCAGTGCTCTTCGGGGAGTCGAAGGCTACACCTTC.

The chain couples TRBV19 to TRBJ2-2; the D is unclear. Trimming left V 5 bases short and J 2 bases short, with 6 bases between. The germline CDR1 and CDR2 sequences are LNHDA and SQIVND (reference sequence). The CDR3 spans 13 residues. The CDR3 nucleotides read TGTGCCAGTAGTGCAGATAACACCGGGGAGCTGTTTTTT. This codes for CASSADNTGELFF.

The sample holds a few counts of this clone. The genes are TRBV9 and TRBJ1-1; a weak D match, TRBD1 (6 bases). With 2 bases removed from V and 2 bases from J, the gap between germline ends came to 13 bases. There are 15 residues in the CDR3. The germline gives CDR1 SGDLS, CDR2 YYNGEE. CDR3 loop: CASSVQTGPNTEAFF. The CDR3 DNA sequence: TGTGCCAGCAGCGTCCAGACAGGCCCTAACACTGAAGCTTTCTTT.

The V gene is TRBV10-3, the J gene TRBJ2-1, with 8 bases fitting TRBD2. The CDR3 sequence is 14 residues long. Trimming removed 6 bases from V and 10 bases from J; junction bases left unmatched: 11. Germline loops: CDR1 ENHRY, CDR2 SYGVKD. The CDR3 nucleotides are TGTGCCATCAGGAAAGCGGGAGATAATGGGGAGCAGTTCTTC. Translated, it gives CAIRKAGDNGEQFF.

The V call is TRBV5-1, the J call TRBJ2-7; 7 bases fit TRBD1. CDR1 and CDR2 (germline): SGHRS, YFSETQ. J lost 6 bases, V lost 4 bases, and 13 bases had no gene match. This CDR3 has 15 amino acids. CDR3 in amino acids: CASSHGQVGFSEQYF. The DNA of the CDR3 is TGCGCCAGCAGCCACGGACAGGTAGGCTTTTCCGAGCAGTACTTC.

The DNA for the CDR3 is TGTGCCTGGACGCAGGGGCTTAGTGAAAAACTGTTTTTT. This gives the protein CAWTQGLSEKLFF. The chain is built from TRBV30 and TRBJ1-4; D is perhaps TRBD1 (6 bases). The V end was cut by 4 bases, the J end by 7 bases, with 13 bases between. Germline V lookup: CDR1 GTSNPN, CDR2 SVGIG (reference sequence). The CDR3 extends over 13 amino acids.

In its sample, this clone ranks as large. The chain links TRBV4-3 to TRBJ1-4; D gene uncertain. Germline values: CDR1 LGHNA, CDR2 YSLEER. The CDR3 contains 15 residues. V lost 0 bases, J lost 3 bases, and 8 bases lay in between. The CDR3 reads CASSQDWGSNEKLFF. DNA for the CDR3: TGCGCCAGCAGCCAAGATTGGGGATCTAATGAAAAACTGTTTTTT.

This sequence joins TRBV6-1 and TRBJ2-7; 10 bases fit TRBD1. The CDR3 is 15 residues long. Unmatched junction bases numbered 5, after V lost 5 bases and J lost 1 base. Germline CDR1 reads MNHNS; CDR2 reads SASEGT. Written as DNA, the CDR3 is TGTGCCAGCAGTCAAGGGGGACAGGGGTCCTACGAGCAGTACTTC. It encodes CASSQGGQGSYEQYF.

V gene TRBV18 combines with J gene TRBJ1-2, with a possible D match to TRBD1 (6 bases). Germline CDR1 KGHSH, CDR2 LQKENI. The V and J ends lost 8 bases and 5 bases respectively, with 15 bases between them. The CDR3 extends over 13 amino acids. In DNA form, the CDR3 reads TGTGCCAGCGGACCACAGGGCGGGTATGGCTACACCTTC. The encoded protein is CASGPQGGYGYTF.

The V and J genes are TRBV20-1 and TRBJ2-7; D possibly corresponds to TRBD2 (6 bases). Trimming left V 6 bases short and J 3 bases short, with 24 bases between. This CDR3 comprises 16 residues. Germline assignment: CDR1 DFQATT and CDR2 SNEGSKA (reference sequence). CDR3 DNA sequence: TGCAGTGCGACCAAATCGGGACTCCCGGAGGGCTACGAGCAGTACTTC. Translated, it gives CSATKSGLPEGYEQYF.

The CDR3 region has the DNA TGTGCCAGCAGCTTAGACACGGGAGGGGGTACAGATACGCAGTATTTT. It encodes CASSLDTGGGTDTQYF. V usage is TRBV7-8 and J usage is TRBJ2-3; TRBD2 matches at 8 bases. V lost 1 base and J lost 3; bases outside the gene matches: 6. The CDR3 is 16 residues long. Germline V gene lookup returns CDR1 SGHVS and CDR2 FQNEAQ.

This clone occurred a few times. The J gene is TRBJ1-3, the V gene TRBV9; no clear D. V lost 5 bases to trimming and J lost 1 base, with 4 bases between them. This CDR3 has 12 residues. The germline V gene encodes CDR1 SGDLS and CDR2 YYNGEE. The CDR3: CASSRSGNTIYF. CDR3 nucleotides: TGTGCCAGCAGTAGGTCTGGAAACACCATATATTTT. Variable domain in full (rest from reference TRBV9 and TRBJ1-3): DSGVTQTPKHLITATGQRVTLRCSPRSGDLSVYWYQQSLDQGLQFLIQYYNGEERAKGNILERFSAQQFPDLHSELNLSSLELGDSALYFCASSRSGNTIYFGEGSWLTVV.

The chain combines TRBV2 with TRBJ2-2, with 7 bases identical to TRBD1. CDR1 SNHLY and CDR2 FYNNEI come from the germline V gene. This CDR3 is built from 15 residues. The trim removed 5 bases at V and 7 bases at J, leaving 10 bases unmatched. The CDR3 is CASSYNTGARGELFF. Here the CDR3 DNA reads TGTGCCAGCAGTTATAATACAGGGGCCCGCGGGGAGCTGTTTTTT.

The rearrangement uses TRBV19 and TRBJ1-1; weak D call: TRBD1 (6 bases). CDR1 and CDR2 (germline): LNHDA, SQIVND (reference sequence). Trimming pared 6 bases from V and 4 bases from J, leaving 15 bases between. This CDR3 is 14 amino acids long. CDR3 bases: TGTGCCAGTAGGACGACAACAGGGTCCACTGAAGCTTTCTTT. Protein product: CASRTTTGSTEAFF.

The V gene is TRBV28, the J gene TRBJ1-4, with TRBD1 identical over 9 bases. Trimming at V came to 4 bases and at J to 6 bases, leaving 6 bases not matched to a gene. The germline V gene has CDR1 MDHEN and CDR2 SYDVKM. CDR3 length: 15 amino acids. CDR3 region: CASSSPTGGHEKLFF. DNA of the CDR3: TGTGCCAGCAGTTCGCCGACAGGGGGACATGAAAAACTGTTTTTT.

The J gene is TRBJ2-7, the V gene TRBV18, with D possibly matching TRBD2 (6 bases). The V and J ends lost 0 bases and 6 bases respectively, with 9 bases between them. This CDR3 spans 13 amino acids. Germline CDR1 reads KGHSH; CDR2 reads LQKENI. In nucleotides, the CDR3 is TGTGCCAGCTCACCACCGGGGGGAACCGAGCAGTACTTC. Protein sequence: CASSPPGGTEQYF.

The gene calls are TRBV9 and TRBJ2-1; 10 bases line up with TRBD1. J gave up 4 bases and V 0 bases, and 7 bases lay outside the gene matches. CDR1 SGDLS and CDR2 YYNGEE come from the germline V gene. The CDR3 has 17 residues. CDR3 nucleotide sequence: TGTGCCAGCAGCGTAGAGAATATGGGACAGGGGTACAATGAGCAGTTCTTC. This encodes CASSVENMGQGYNEQFF.